The 30 T cell receptor beta chains in this list originate from one sample, sequenced in a study of Graves' ophthalmopathy and Graves' hyperthyroidism. RNA transcripts were the source from which TCR beta CDR3 regions were amplified. RT-PCR was first run with HTBI primers, then multiplex PCR in a second round. TCRdb used MiXCR to reprocess the multiplex PCR reads, holding one entry per CDR3 protein. The data show some 47,000 distinct CDR3 sequences, around 48% seen once. The sequenced sample consisted of peripheral blood. The receptors come from an adult man with Graves' ophthalmopathy.

This chain links TRBV24-1 with TRBJ2-5, with TRBD2 identical over 7 bases. Looked up from germline, CDR1 is KGHDR and CDR2 is SFDVKD. This CDR3 has 11 amino acids. With V trimmed by 12 bases and J by 5 bases, 5 bases remained unmatched. CDR3 sequence (DNA): TGTGCCTCTAGCGGTCGGGAGACCCAGTACTTC. Translating it yields CASSGRETQYF.

Ten or more counts support this clonotype. V is TRBV20-1 and J is TRBJ2-5, with 9 bases identical to TRBD2. Germline loops: CDR1 DFQATT, CDR2 SNEGSKA (reference sequence). The ends lost 3 bases at V and 5 bases at J; junction bases unmatched: 13. The CDR3 has 16 residues. CDR3 nucleotide sequence: TGCAGTGCTAGCGACCCCCTAGCGGGGAACTACGAGACCCAGTACTTC. Translating it yields CSASDPLAGNYETQYF.

This clonotype was picked up many times. This sequence joins TRBV5-1 and TRBJ2-7, with 7 bases that match TRBD1. Germline CDR1 reads SGHRS; CDR2 reads YFSETQ. The CDR3 is 18 amino acids. Trimming removed 0 bases from V and 4 bases from J; junction bases left unmatched: 16. DNA of the CDR3: TGCGCCAGCAGCTTGGTGGCGAGGACAGGCCTAATTGTATACGAGCAGTACTTC. Translation gives CASSLVARTGLIVYEQYF.

The table lists this clonotype with many counts. In DNA form, the CDR3 reads TGCGCCAGCAGCCAATCACACGGGTTGGGAAACACCATATATTTT. This encodes CASSQSHGLGNTIYF. V gene TRBV4-1 combines with J gene TRBJ1-3; no clear D. Trimming cost V 2 bases and J 4 bases, with 12 bases left between them. This CDR3 region has 15 residues. Germline assignment: CDR1 MGHRA and CDR2 YSYEKL.

As for this clonotype: One junction end disagrees with the germline gene, perhaps due to a read error. The J gene is TRBJ2-7, the V gene TRBV6-4; 8 bases match TRBD1. The CDR3 runs to 11 residues. CDR1 and CDR2 from the germline V gene are MRHNA and SNTAGT. CDR3 region: CASSDGGQETF. The CDR3 nucleotides read TGTGCCAGCAGTGACGGGGGACAGGAAACCTTC.

The chain is built from TRBV7-8 and TRBJ2-1; 9 bases map to TRBD1. Germline assignment: CDR1 SGHVS and CDR2 FQNEAQ. The CDR3 contains 13 residues. The V gene end was trimmed by 6 bases and the J gene end by 15 bases; junction bases not matched to a gene: 12. CDR3 region: CASRPDRGANLFF. For the CDR3, the DNA is TGTGCCAGCAGGCCCGACAGGGGGGCCAATCTGTTCTTC.

This clonotype was counted at least ten times. The rearrangement links TRBV6-1 to TRBJ1-6; a possible D gene is TRBD1 (6 bases). The CDR3 covers 15 residues. Deletions cut 5 bases from V and 10 bases from J, with 18 bases between. Per the germline V gene, CDR1 is MNHNS and CDR2 is SASEGT. The CDR3: CASSFDRPGSSPLHF. CDR3 DNA: TGTGCCAGCAGTTTCGACAGGCCGGGATCATCACCCCTCCACTTT.

This chain joins TRBV5-6 and TRBJ2-2; 7 bases are a match to TRBD1. The ends lost 3 bases at V and 3 bases at J; junction bases unmatched: 8. Germline V gene lookup returns CDR1 SGHDT and CDR2 YYEEEE. This CDR3 contains 16 residues. The CDR3 loop reads CASSSRVRGYTGELFF. CDR3 sequence (DNA): TGTGCCAGCAGCTCTCGGGTCAGGGGGTACACCGGGGAGCTGTTTTTT.

The CDR3 sequence is CASSSSAGGIYNEQFF. CDR3 DNA sequence: TGTGCCAGTAGTTCGTCAGCGGGGGGTATCTACAATGAGCAGTTCTTC. This chain uses TRBV19 with TRBJ2-1; 9 nucleotides align to TRBD2. The J segment lost 3 bases and the V segment lost 5 bases, leaving 8 bases of the junction unmatched. This CDR3 is built from 16 residues. Germline V gene data show CDR1 as LNHDA and CDR2 as SQIVND (reference sequence).

About this clonotype itself: An end of the junction does not agree with germline; a read error may underlie this. The chain employs TRBV10-3 and TRBJ2-2; 8 bases align to TRBD2. CDR1 and CDR2 (germline): ENHRY, SYGVKD. The CDR3 runs to 18 residues. Written as DNA, the CDR3 is TGTGCCATCCTGGACTCGACTAGCGAGAGTCGGGGCACCGGGGAGATGTTTTTT. The encoded protein is CAILDSTSESRGTGEMFF.

Many counts were recorded for this clonotype. The V gene is TRBV5-5, the J gene TRBJ2-3; 8 nucleotides agree with TRBD1. The ends lost 0 bases at V and 4 bases at J; junction bases unmatched: 7. CDR1 is SGHKS and CDR2 is YYEKEE in the germline V gene (reference sequence). The length of the CDR3 is 16 residues. CDR3 DNA sequence: TGTGCCAGCAGCTTGGGGCAGGGGGCGTTCTCAGATACGCAGTATTTT. It translates to CASSLGQGAFSDTQYF.

In nucleotides, the CDR3 is TGTGCCAGCAGCCCGAGACGGACTGTTTCTTCAGAGACCCAGTACTTC. Translating gives CASSPRRTVSSETQYF. V gene TRBV7-8 combines with J gene TRBJ2-5; a weak D match, TRBD2 (5 bases). The CDR3 length is 16 residues. V lost 5 bases, J lost 4 bases, and 20 bases lay in between. The V gene's germline CDR1 is SGHVS and CDR2 FQNEAQ. The complete variable domain, with remaining parts taken from reference TRBV7-8 and TRBJ2-5, reads GAGVSQSPRYKVAKRGQDVALRCDPISGHVSLFWYQQALGQGPEFLTYFQNEAQLDKSGLPSDRFFAERPEGSVSTLKIQRTQQEDSAVYLCASSPRRTVSSETQYFGPGTRLLVL.

The chain is built from TRBV4-1 and TRBJ2-6; 9 nucleotides agree with TRBD1. The length of the CDR3 is 17 residues. J was trimmed by 4 bases and V by 1 base; bases with no gene match: 5. Germline V gene sequence: CDR1 MGHRA, CDR2 YSYEKL. This CDR3 is CASSQGDRVSGANVLTF. CDR3 nucleotides: TGCGCCAGCAGCCAAGGGGACAGGGTTTCCGGGGCCAACGTCCTGACTTTC.

This clonotype turned up a few times. The rearrangement links TRBV20-1 to TRBJ1-4, with a tentative D call TRBD1 (5 bases). Germline assignment: CDR1 DFQATT and CDR2 SNEGSKA (reference sequence). The CDR3 has 12 amino acids. Between the trimmed V and J ends, which lost 7 bases and 7 bases, there was a span of 13 bases. The CDR3: CSVGREAEKLFF. CDR3 DNA sequence: TGCAGTGTTGGCAGGGAGGCTGAAAAACTGTTTTTT.

By share of the sample, this clonotype is large. The chain carries TRBV7-6 and TRBJ1-1, with a weak D call TRBD1 (6 bases). Germline V lookup: CDR1 SGHVS, CDR2 FNYEAQ. V shed 3 bases and J shed 4 bases, with 15 bases lying between them. The CDR3 contains 15 residues. The CDR3 DNA reads TGTGCCAGCAGCTTGGGGGTTCAGGGGACCACTGAAGCTTTCTTT. Its protein is CASSLGVQGTTEAFF. The whole variable domain, remainder taken from reference TRBV7-6 and TRBJ1-1, is GAGVSQSPRYKVTKRGQDVALRCDPISGHVSLYWYRQALGQGPEFLTYFNYEAQQDKSGLPNDRFSAERPEGSISTLTIQRTEQRDSAMYRCASSLGVQGTTEAFFGQGTRLTVV.

The rearrangement uses TRBV30 and TRBJ1-3; D is undetermined. CDR1 is GTSNPN, CDR2 SVGIG, per germline (reference sequence). Deletions cut 5 bases from V and 0 bases from J, with 11 bases between. The CDR3 has 14 residues. This chain's CDR3 is CAWSVGVSGNTIYF. Here the CDR3 DNA reads TGTGCCTGGTCCGTGGGTGTCTCTGGAAACACCATATATTTT.

The V call is TRBV14, the J call TRBJ2-1; 7 bases fit TRBD2. This CDR3 spans 18 amino acids. V was pared by 2 bases and J by 0 bases, with 10 bases of the junction left unmatched. CDR1 and CDR2 (germline): SGHDN, FVKESK. The CDR3 protein is CASSQRSSGRSSYNEQFF. The DNA of the CDR3 is TGTGCCAGCAGCCAACGTAGTAGCGGGCGGAGCTCCTACAATGAGCAGTTCTTC.

In this sample, this clonotype turned up many times. The V and J genes are TRBV14 and TRBJ1-1; D may be TRBD1 (5 bases). V shed 3 bases and J shed 1 base, with 9 bases lying between them. This CDR3 spans 14 amino acids. Germline lookup yields CDR1 SGHDN and CDR2 FVKESK. The CDR3 sequence is CASSHRGQNTEAFF. The CDR3 nucleotides are TGTGCCAGCAGCCACCGTGGACAGAACACTGAAGCTTTCTTT.

In its sample, this clonotype was seen once. V is TRBV10-3 and J is TRBJ2-1; possibly TRBD1 or TRBD2 for D (5 bases each). Trimming took 10 bases from V and 0 from J, leaving 16 bases between them. CDR1 ENHRY and CDR2 SYGVKD come from the germline V gene. This CDR3 has 15 residues. The CDR3 spells CASTPGAGSYNEQFF. The CDR3 nucleotides read TGTGCCAGCACCCCTGGGGCGGGCTCCTACAATGAGCAGTTCTTC.

The chain combines TRBV6-5 with TRBJ1-1; D possibly corresponds to TRBD1 (5 bases). The length of the CDR3 is 13 residues. Trimming cost V 9 bases and J 1 base, with 12 bases left between them. Per the germline V gene, CDR1 is MNHEY and CDR2 is SVGAGI. The CDR3: CASFRGRNTEAFF. The CDR3 region has the DNA TGTGCCAGTTTTCGGGGGAGGAACACTGAAGCTTTCTTT.

The rearrangement links TRBV2 to TRBJ2-2; 8 bases map to TRBD2. V dropped 6 bases and J dropped 6; count of bases not matched to a gene: 6. Germline CDR1 reads SNHLY; CDR2 reads FYNNEI. The CDR3 covers 14 residues. Here the CDR3 DNA reads TGTGCCAGCAGGATCGCGGGGGGTCCCGGGGAGCTGTTTTTT. Its protein is CASRIAGGPGELFF.

This clonotype was counted ten times or more. This sequence joins TRBV7-9 and TRBJ2-1, with D perhaps TRBD1 (6 bases). CDR1 and CDR2 from the germline V gene are SEHNR and FQNEAQ (reference sequence). This CDR3 has 14 amino acids. V lost 1 base to trimming and J lost 8 bases, with 12 bases between them. In DNA form, the CDR3 reads TGTGCCAGCAGCTTAGTTGGGGGCATTGATGAGCAGTTCTTC. Translating it yields CASSLVGGIDEQFF.

This clonotype has a count of ten or more. The V and J genes are TRBV6-5 and TRBJ2-4; D ambiguous. V was shortened by 2 bases and J by 3 bases, with 11 bases between the two germline ends. Looked up from germline, CDR1 is MNHEY and CDR2 is SVGAGI. The CDR3 extends over 15 amino acids. CDR3 bases: TGTGCCAGCAGTTACCAGGAAGGGTTCAAAAACATTCAGTACTTC. Translating gives CASSYQEGFKNIQYF.

The V and J genes are TRBV24-1 and TRBJ2-2; D is unclear. CDR3 length: 16 amino acids. The V end lost 0 bases, the J end lost 0 bases, and 7 bases lay between the germline ends. Germline CDR1 is KGHDR and CDR2 is SFDVKD. The CDR3 region has the DNA TGTGCCACCAGTGATTTGTACCGATCGAACACCGGGGAGCTGTTTTTT. Residues: CATSDLYRSNTGELFF.

This chain links TRBV7-2 with TRBJ2-1; D possibly corresponds to TRBD1 (5 bases). The CDR3 length is 18 residues. V gave up 5 bases and J gave up 3 bases, with 23 bases separating them. Germline V CDR1 and CDR2: SGHTA, FQGNSA. The DNA for the CDR3 is TGTGCCAGCAGCCTAACGACATTCTCCAGGGATGACTACAATGAGCAGTTCTTC. Translation: CASSLTTFSRDDYNEQFF.

This clonotype was counted at least ten times. The gene calls are TRBV6-1 and TRBJ1-3, with TRBD1 matching 7 bases. The germline V gene encodes CDR1 MNHNS and CDR2 SASEGT. The CDR3 runs 17 residues. The trim removed 1 base at V and 3 bases at J, leaving 9 bases unmatched. CDR3 sequence (DNA): TGTGCCAGCAGTGAAGTGAGGGGGCGGGTTATTGGAAACACCATATATTTT. It specifies CASSEVRGRVIGNTIYF.

The V gene is TRBV20-1, the J gene TRBJ2-2, with D possibly being TRBD1 (8 bases). In germline, CDR1 is DFQATT, CDR2 SNEGSKA (reference sequence). The V gene lost 3 bases and the J gene lost 3 bases, with 17 bases spanning the gap. The CDR3 is 16 residues long. CDR3 nucleotide sequence: TGCAGTGCTAGGGACTTACAGGGGGGGGACACCGGGGAGCTGTTTTTT. It yields the protein CSARDLQGGDTGELFF.

The sample holds many counts of this clonotype. The genes are TRBV9 and TRBJ2-1, with 9 bases that match TRBD2. V trimming: 0 bases; J trimming: 3 bases; junction bases outside the gene matches: 4. The CDR3 runs 16 residues. Germline CDR1 and CDR2: SGDLS and YYNGEE. CDR3 residues: CASSVGSGSYYNEQFF. For the CDR3, the DNA is TGTGCCAGCAGCGTAGGTAGCGGGAGTTACTACAATGAGCAGTTCTTC.

A word on this clonotype: An end of the junction does not agree with germline; a read error may underlie this. This sequence joins TRBV7-8 and TRBJ1-1; D call uncertain. CDR1 and CDR2 from the germline V gene are SGHVS and FQNEAQ. This CDR3 has 13 residues. In DNA form, the CDR3 reads TGTGGCAGCAGCTTAACAGAGGGCACTGAAGCTTTCTTT. It is translated as CGSSLTEGTEAFF.

Turning to this clonotype: One end of the junction does not line up with germline, which may come from a read error. This sequence joins TRBV19 and TRBJ2-7; D remains unclear. The CDR3 spans 15 residues. Germline lookup yields CDR1 LNHDA and CDR2 SQIVND (reference sequence). The CDR3 coding sequence is TGTGCCAGAAGTATCCCCGACCGAGCTCCCAACGAGCTGTACTTC. Encoded protein: CARSIPDRAPNELYF.